Sequencing of this TCR beta chain was carried out in a study of cytomegalovirus exposure and HLA in healthy donors. Findings of the study overall: The classifier reportedly diagnosed cytomegalovirus status with high sensitivity and specificity.

In the PCR, 60 Vbeta and 13 Jbeta primers were used. Libraries were prepared by immunoSEQ multiplex PCR; TCRdb keeps only in-frame clonotypes and omits some of them. Of 95,000 to 150,000 clones listed, around two thirds are singletons. A note on this clone: The antigen remains undetermined.

CDR3 length: 15 amino acids. Germline values: CDR1 LNHDA, CDR2 SQIVND (reference sequence). The V segment lost 5 bases and the J segment 3 bases; nucleotides outside the gene matches: 7. The sample consisted of PBMCs. This TCR was recovered from a middle-aged woman in good health and CMV-seropositive. This chain links TRBV19 with TRBJ2-7, with 10 bases matching TRBD2. The CDR3 reads CASSSGLAVNYEQYF. CDR3 sequence (DNA): TGTGCCAGTAGTTCAGGACTAGCGGTTAACTACGAGCAGTACTTC.